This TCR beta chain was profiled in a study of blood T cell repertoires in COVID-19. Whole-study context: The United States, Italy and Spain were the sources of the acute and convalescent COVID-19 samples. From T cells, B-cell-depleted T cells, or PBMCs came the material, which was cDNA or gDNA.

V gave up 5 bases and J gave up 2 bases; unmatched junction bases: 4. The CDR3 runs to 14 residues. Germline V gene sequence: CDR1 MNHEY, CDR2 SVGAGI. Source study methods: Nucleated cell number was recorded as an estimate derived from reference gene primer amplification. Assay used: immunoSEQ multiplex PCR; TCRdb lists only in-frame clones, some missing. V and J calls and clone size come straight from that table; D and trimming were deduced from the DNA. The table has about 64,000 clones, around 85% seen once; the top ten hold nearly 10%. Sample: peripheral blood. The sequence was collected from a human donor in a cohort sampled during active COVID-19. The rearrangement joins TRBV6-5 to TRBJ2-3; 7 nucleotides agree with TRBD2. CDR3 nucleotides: TGTGCCAGCAGTACGGGACTACACACAGATACGCAGTATTTT. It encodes CASSTGLHTDTQYF.